A selection of T cell receptor beta chains follows, all from one sample in a study of CD8 T cells in Susac syndrome. Each CDR3 protein is one row after TCRdb ran MiXCR on the immunoSEQ multiplex PCR reads. The data hold roughly 86,000 distinct CDR3 sequences, with 90% to 97% observed a single time. Sequenced material: CD8+ T cells from PBMCs. All receptors come from a human donor with Susac syndrome. The CDR3 runs from the conserved cysteine through the conserved F or W. The D gene is left open where the match is weak.

NA TRBJ1-2 TRBV9 CASSPGGGGYGYTF TGTGCCAGCAGCCCGGGGGGAGGGGGCTATGGCTACACCTTC
TRBD2 TRBJ2-1 TRBV5-1 CASRVAAGGDEQFF TGCGCCAGCAGGGTCGCGGCGGGGGGGGATGAGCAGTTCTTC
TRBD2 TRBJ2-7 TRBV20-1 CSARGAGGRDEQYF TGCAGTGCTAGAGGTGCGGGGGGTAGGGACGAGCAGTACTTC
NA TRBJ1-1 TRBV5-1 CASSLDVENTEAFF TGCGCCAGCAGCTTAGACGTCGAGAACACTGAAGCTTTCTTT
NA TRBJ1-1 TRBV20-1 CSARELWNTEAFF TGCAGTGCTAGGGAATTATGGAACACTGAAGCTTTCTTT
NA TRBJ2-7 TRBV2 CASSEKGGNEQYF TGTGCCAGCAGTGAAAAGGGGGGGAACGAGCAGTACTTC
TRBD1 TRBJ1-6 TRBV20-1 CSAPTGAPHSPLHF TGCAGTGCCCCGACAGGGGCTCCCCATTCACCCCTCCACTTT
TRBD1 TRBJ1-1 TRBV28 CASSLGTAGTGTEAFF TGTGCCAGCAGTTTAGGGACGGCCGGGACAGGGACTGAAGCTTTCTTT
NA TRBJ2-7 TRBV7-9 CASSPQTAGIAIYEQYF TGTGCCAGCAGCCCCCAAACCGCAGGGATTGCCATTTACGAGCAGTACTTC
TRBD1 TRBJ1-2 TRBV29-1 CSVSTGTGDGGYTF TGCAGCGTTTCTACCGGGACAGGGGACGGTGGCTACACCTTC
NA TRBJ2-3 TRBV27 CASSLRDPKRGDTQYF TGTGCCAGCAGTTTACGGGACCCCAAGAGGGGAGATACGCAGTATTTT